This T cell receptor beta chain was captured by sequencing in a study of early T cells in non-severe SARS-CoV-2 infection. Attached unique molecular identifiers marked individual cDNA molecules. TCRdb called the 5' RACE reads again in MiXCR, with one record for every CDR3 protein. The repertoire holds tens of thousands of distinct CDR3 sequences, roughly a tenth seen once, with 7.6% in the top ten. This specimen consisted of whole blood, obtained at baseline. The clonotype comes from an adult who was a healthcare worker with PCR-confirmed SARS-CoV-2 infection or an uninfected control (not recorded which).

For the CDR3, the DNA is TGCGCCAGCAGCTTGTCCCCTACTTGGGAGACCCAGTACTTC. It encodes CASSLSPTWETQYF. The chain combines TRBV5-1 with TRBJ2-5; D remains ambiguous. Germline loops: CDR1 SGHRS, CDR2 YFSETQ. The CDR3 covers 14 residues. Trimming removed 1 base from V and 5 bases from J, with 12 bases in between.